Included here is one TCR beta chain sequence, with context. A much larger clone differs from this one at a single base, so this may be a read error. The source of the sample is a study of Graves' ophthalmopathy and Graves' hyperthyroidism. RNA transcripts served as template for amplifying TCR beta CDR3 sequences. The first round was an RT-PCR with HTBI primers, and the second round was a multiplex PCR. TCRdb ran MiXCR on the multiplex PCR reads and lists one entry per CDR3 protein. Of 500,000 to 700,000 distinct CDR3 sequences listed, 20% to 25% are singletons. CDR1 GTSNPN and CDR2 SVGIG come from the germline V gene (reference sequence). The CDR3 is made up of 14 amino acids. The V end lost 1 base, the J end lost 3 bases, and 12 bases lay between the germline ends.

This sequence originates from a woman younger than 35 with stable Graves' hyperthyroidism. Some clones in this sample may be carry-over from other donors' samples. Source material: peripheral blood. This chain connects TRBV30 to TRBJ1-1, with D possibly matching TRBD1 (5 bases). In nucleotides, the CDR3 is TGTGCCTGGAGTGAGGGGAGAGGGGACACTGAAGCTTTCTTT. It yields the protein CAWSEGRGDTEAFF.